Each of the 15 T cell receptor beta chains below was sequenced from the same sample in a study of identical twins. TCRdb reprocessed the 5' RACE reads via MiXCR and lists one record per CDR3 protein. The top ten clones hold 10% to 15% of a sample with 420,000 or so distinct CDR3 sequences, 18% of them seen once. The sequencing sample was made of naive T cells sorted from blood. Source of these receptors: a man in his fifties or sixties in good health.

The V and J genes are TRBV10-3 and TRBJ2-7; a possible D gene is TRBD1 (6 bases). V was cut by 6 bases and J by 7 bases, with 13 bases left in between. This CDR3 spans 12 amino acids. Germline CDR1 and CDR2: ENHRY and SYGVKD. The CDR3 DNA sequence: TGTGCCATCAGGGGGGCCTTGGGGGAGCAGTACTTC. This encodes CAIRGALGEQYF.

This clonotype came up a few times. The chain employs TRBV10-3 and TRBJ2-3; TRBD2 is a possible D gene (6 bases). Trimming took 4 bases from V and 3 from J, leaving 11 bases between them. CDR3 length: 14 amino acids. Germline V CDR1 and CDR2: ENHRY, SYGVKD. CDR3 sequence reads: CAISGNAGTDTQYF. In DNA, the CDR3 is TGTGCCATCAGTGGGAACGCGGGAACAGATACGCAGTATTTT.

The chain carries TRBV29-1 and TRBJ2-7; 8 nucleotides align to TRBD2. J lost 2 bases, V lost 7 bases, and 4 bases had no gene match. CDR3 size: 12 residues. Germline V gene data show CDR1 as SQVTM and CDR2 as ANQGSEA. The CDR3: CSAGTRTYEQYF. The CDR3 region has the DNA TGCAGCGCAGGGACTAGAACCTACGAGCAGTACTTC.

The chain is built from TRBV29-1 and TRBJ2-2; 8 bases map to TRBD1. CDR1 is SQVTM and CDR2 is ANQGSEA in the germline V gene. The CDR3 extends over 15 amino acids. With V trimmed by 7 bases and J by 4 bases, 11 bases remained unmatched. The CDR3 coding sequence is TGCAGCGGAAGAACCGGGACAGGTGCCACCGGGGAGCTGTTTTTT. Translation: CSGRTGTGATGELFF.

This clonotype was seen a few times. The CDR3 DNA is TGTGCCAGCAGTTTCGTGAGCGGGGCCTATTACAATGAGCAGTTCTTC. It yields the protein CASSFVSGAYYNEQFF. The J gene is TRBJ2-1, the V gene TRBV12-3 or TRBV12-4; 7 nucleotides line up with TRBD2. V lost 3 bases to trimming and J lost 4 bases; unmatched junction nucleotides: 9. The CDR3 is 16 residues long.

This clonotype was seen only a few times. The chain combines TRBV12-3 or TRBV12-4 with TRBJ2-2, with TRBD1 matching 9 bases. J lost 7 bases, V lost 7 bases, and 10 bases had no gene match. The CDR3 loop spans 15 amino acids. Here the CDR3 DNA reads TGTGCCAGCACCCCTGGGGACAGGGTGTTCGGGGAGCTGTTTTTT. Translation: CASTPGDRVFGELFF.

J is TRBJ1-2 and V is TRBV4-3; D not certain. Per the germline V gene, CDR1 is LGHNA and CDR2 is YSLEER. The V end was cut by 0 bases, the J end by 0 bases, with 8 bases between. This CDR3 contains 15 residues. CDR3 region: CASSQDQRANYGYTF. DNA of the CDR3: TGCGCCAGCAGCCAAGACCAGCGAGCTAACTATGGCTACACCTTC.

The V and J genes are TRBV7-2 and TRBJ2-3, with 13 bases aligning to TRBD2. CDR1 is SGHTA and CDR2 is FQGNSA in the germline V gene. The ends lost 6 bases at V and 5 bases at J; junction bases unmatched: 11. CDR3 length: 17 amino acids. The CDR3 DNA sequence: TGTGCCAGCAGAAAGACTACTAGCGGGAGGGGAAAAGATACGCAGTATTTT. Translated: CASRKTTSGRGKDTQYF.

This clonotype was observed a few times. DNA of the CDR3: TGTGCCAGCAGCTCGACTAGCGGGAGGGAAGAGACCCAGTACTTC. As protein: CASSSTSGREETQYF. V is TRBV5-6 and J is TRBJ2-5; 14 bases are a match to TRBD2. V lost 3 bases and J lost 3; bases outside the gene matches: 1. The CDR3 is 15 residues long. Germline CDR1 SGHDT, CDR2 YYEEEE.

The chain recombines TRBV5-6 with TRBJ2-3; D uncertain. V lost 4 bases, J lost 1 base, and 16 bases lay in between. The V gene's germline CDR1 is SGHDT and CDR2 YYEEEE. This CDR3 spans 16 amino acids. CDR3 region: CASSIMVTTRTDTQYF. CDR3 sequence (DNA): TGTGCCAGCAGCATCATGGTCACTACACGCACAGATACGCAGTATTTT.

This clonotype has more than one count but fewer than ten. This rearrangement joins TRBV5-1 to TRBJ1-4; tentatively, D is TRBD1 (5 bases). Germline CDR1 reads SGHRS; CDR2 reads YFSETQ. This CDR3 comprises 16 residues. Deletions cut 0 bases from V and 0 bases from J, with 9 bases between. CDR3 DNA sequence: TGCGCCAGCAGCTTGGCTTCCAGGGCAACTAATGAAAAACTGTTTTTT. It codes for CASSLASRATNEKLFF.

The table lists this clonotype with a few counts. CDR3 loop: CSAREVGTEGQPQHF. CDR3 nucleotides: TGCAGTGCTAGAGAGGTAGGGACAGAGGGTCAGCCCCAGCATTTT. This chain uses TRBV20-1 with TRBJ1-5; TRBD1 aligns across 7 bases. The CDR3 runs to 15 residues. The V gene end was trimmed by 0 bases and the J gene end by 6 bases; junction bases not matched to a gene: 8. The germline CDR1 and CDR2 sequences are DFQATT and SNEGSKA (reference sequence).

This clonotype was seen repeatedly, ten times or more. The chain recombines TRBV29-1 with TRBJ2-1; no clear D gene. Germline V gene sequence: CDR1 SQVTM, CDR2 ANQGSEA. The CDR3 is 12 amino acids. V was trimmed by 8 bases and J by 4 bases, leaving 12 bases between them. CDR3 residues: CSTPVGYNEQFF. CDR3 nucleotide sequence: TGCAGCACACCGGTCGGGTACAATGAGCAGTTCTTC.

The gene calls are TRBV20-1 and TRBJ2-1; D call uncertain. Germline CDR1 DFQATT, CDR2 SNEGSKA (reference sequence). The CDR3 has 15 amino acids. Trimming stripped 0 bases from V and 4 bases from J, with 13 bases between. The CDR3 region is CSARDTWSSYNEQFF. In DNA, the CDR3 is TGCAGTGCTAGAGATACTTGGTCTAGTTACAATGAGCAGTTCTTC.

This clonotype was observed many times. This chain connects TRBV12-3 or TRBV12-4 to TRBJ1-2, with unresolved D. V was shortened by 6 bases and J by 6 bases, with 20 bases between the two germline ends. The CDR3 is 15 amino acids. The CDR3 region is CASSPAWAERNGYTF. For the CDR3, the DNA is TGTGCCAGCAGCCCGGCGTGGGCGGAACGAAATGGCTACACCTTC.